The 6 T cell receptor beta chains listed next were all sequenced from one sample in a study of shared clonotypes between healthy human individuals. The repertoire was sequenced with immunoSEQ multiplex PCR; TCRdb's copy has only in-frame clones and lacks some. The sample yields about 1.5 million clones, approximately 97% seen once. The sample consisted of naive CD4+ T cells sorted from blood. Subset here: CD45RA+ positively selected. The receptors were sampled from a man aged 30 to 45 in good health.

This chain uses TRBV7-3 with TRBJ2-1; no firm D call. Trimming took off 4 bases at V and 3 bases at J, with 13 bases between the two ends. This CDR3 region has 15 residues. Germline assignment: CDR1 SGHTA and CDR2 FQGTGA. CDR3 nucleotides: TGTGCCAGCAGCTCCGAGCCTCTTATCTACAATGAGCAGTTCTTC. Protein: CASSSEPLIYNEQFF.

The chain employs TRBV10-1 and TRBJ2-2; D is unresolved. Germline assignment: CDR1 WNHNN and CDR2 SYGVQD (reference sequence). CDR3 size: 14 residues. Deletions cut 1 base from V and 4 bases from J, with 7 bases between. CDR3 loop: CASSEWLGTGELFF. Here the CDR3 DNA reads TGCGCCAGCAGTGAGTGGCTCGGCACCGGGGAGCTGTTTTTT.

A word on this clone: Sequence at one end of the junction differs from germline and may be a read error. The V and J genes are TRBV19 and TRBJ2-3; no clear D gene. The CDR3 runs 15 residues. Germline assignment: CDR1 LNHDA and CDR2 SQIVND (reference sequence). CDR3 sequence: CACSSMNTLTDTQYF. CDR3 sequence (DNA): TGTGCCTGTAGTAGCATGAATACCCTCACAGATACGCAGTATTTT.

The J gene is TRBJ2-5, the V gene TRBV21-1. TRBV21-1 is a documented pseudogene. CDR3 length: 11 amino acids. The CDR3 coding sequence is TGTGCCAGCAGCATCCAAGAGACCCAGTACTTC. Protein product: CASSIQETQYF.

CDR3 nucleotide sequence: TGTGCCAGCAGCTTTACTAGTAGAGAGACCCAGTACTTC. It codes for CASSFTSRETQYF. The chain links TRBV5-6 to TRBJ2-5, with D possibly TRBD2 on 5 matching bases. Germline CDR1 reads SGHDT; CDR2 reads YYEEEE. Trimming stripped 2 bases from V and 4 bases from J, with 9 bases between. This CDR3 region has 13 residues. Full variable domain (missing parts from reference TRBV5-6 and TRBJ2-5): DAGVTQSPTHLIKTRGQQVTLRCSPKSGHDTVSWYQQALGQGPQFIFQYYEEEERQRGNFPDRFSGHQFPNYSSELNVNALLLGDSALYLCASSFTSRETQYFGPGTRLLVL.

The CDR3 is CATSRGWGRGETQYF. DNA of the CDR3: TGTGCCACCAGCAGAGGTTGGGGCAGGGGAGAGACCCAGTACTTC. The chain uses TRBV15 and TRBJ2-5; D is possibly TRBD1 (6 bases). The V end was cut by 1 base, the J end by 4 bases, with 13 bases between. From germline, CDR1 is LNHNV and CDR2 YYDKDF (reference sequence). This CDR3 is 15 amino acids long.